This T cell receptor beta chain was captured in a study of blood T cells in healthy people across ages. Through a sample-barcoded 5' primer and a J-beta primer mix, a second PCR was run for about 6 to 12 cycles. TCRdb passed the 5' RACE reads through MiXCR, listing each CDR3 protein once. The sample has 750,000 to 1,000,000 distinct CDR3 sequences; almost 30% are singletons. The CDR3 is 14 amino acids. CDR1 is SQVTM, CDR2 ANQGSEA, per germline. V was trimmed by 6 bases and J by 0 bases, leaving 11 bases between them. These data were also filed under a second study, of T cells of mothers and their children.

The TCR was taken from a woman aged 40 to 50 in good health. This chain uses TRBV29-1 with TRBJ2-2; D perhaps matches TRBD2 (6 bases). The sample taken for sequencing was blood. CDR3 bases: TGCAGCGTCGAGGAGGGGTCGAACACCGGGGAGCTGTTTTTT. It specifies CSVEEGSNTGELFF.